This T cell receptor (beta chain) is drawn from a study of T cell clonotyping in hematopoietic cell transplantation. Germline CDR1 and CDR2: SGHTA and FQGNSA. Germline trimming cut 5 bases from V and 4 bases from J; bases unmatched to any gene: 14. This CDR3 comprises 18 residues. Broader study findings: Cells were unsorted, so CD4 and CD8 contributions were not separated.

A remark on this clone: As yet, its antigen is unknown.

Only in-frame clones appear in the TCRdb table, and some are missing; sequencing was by immunoSEQ multiplex PCR. The sample yields approximately 41,000 clones, around 96% seen once. The gene calls are TRBV7-2 and TRBJ1-3, with 10 bases matching TRBD1. Sequencing was done on a sample of peripheral blood mononuclear cells. This clonotype was obtained from a man in his thirties or forties in good health. Some clones in this sample may be carry-over from other donors' samples. Here the CDR3 DNA reads TGTGCCAGCAGCACAGGGACAGGGGCCGGCTGGGGAGGAAACACCATATATTTT. This codes for CASSTGTGAGWGGNTIYF.